The 9 T cell receptor beta chains below were found in one sample sequenced in a study of T cells in Graves' hyperthyroidism and ophthalmopathy. RNA transcripts yielded amplified TCR beta CDR3 regions. First-round RT-PCR of the TCR CDR3 relied on the HTBI primer set. TCRdb reanalysed the multiplex PCR reads using MiXCR and keeps one entry per CDR3 protein. The sample includes roughly 510,000 distinct CDR3 sequences, under 25% seen only once; the top ten take approximately 26%. The sequenced sample was blood. The receptors stem from a man between 18 and 29 years old with Graves' hyperthyroidism.

This clonotype has a count of ten or more. The chain joins TRBV19 to TRBJ1-1; 8 bases agree with TRBD1. Germline CDR1 and CDR2: LNHDA and SQIVND (reference sequence). This CDR3 spans 13 amino acids. The trim removed 7 bases at V and 5 bases at J, leaving 6 bases unmatched. The CDR3 DNA reads as TGTGCCAGTATGGGGACAGGATCGACTGAAGCTTTCTTT. This encodes CASMGTGSTEAFF.

This clonotype has at least ten counts. The CDR3: CSAGGGQRPTYGYTF. The CDR3 coding sequence is TGCAGCGCCGGGGGGGGACAGCGACCTACCTATGGCTACACCTTC. This chain uses TRBV29-1 with TRBJ1-2, with TRBD1 identical over 7 bases. The length of the CDR3 is 15 residues. Germline lookup yields CDR1 SQVTM and CDR2 ANQGSEA. The ends lost 7 bases at V and 4 bases at J; junction bases unmatched: 15.

This clonotype has more than one count but fewer than ten. This CDR3 reads CASSQDRVRGNEKLFF. CDR3 bases: TGCGCCAGCAGCCAAGATCGGGTTAGAGGAAATGAAAAACTGTTTTTT. The rearrangement uses TRBV4-1 and TRBJ1-4; D gene uncertain. From germline, CDR1 is MGHRA and CDR2 YSYEKL. Trimming removed 0 bases from V and 5 bases from J, with 13 bases in between. This CDR3 contains 16 residues.

Many counts were recorded for this clonotype. The chain couples TRBV7-8 to TRBJ2-5, with unresolved D. The CDR3 totals 13 residues. CDR1 and CDR2 (germline): SGHVS, FQNEAQ. V lost 0 bases and J 5 bases, leaving 7 bases between the germline ends. CDR3 loop: CASSLARRETQYF. In DNA, the CDR3 is TGTGCCAGCAGCTTAGCCCGGCGGGAGACCCAGTACTTC.

The chain has TRBV7-9 and TRBJ2-6; unclear D gene. CDR3 size: 15 residues. The germline V and J ends were trimmed by 2 bases and 1 base, with 6 bases remaining between them. The germline CDR1 and CDR2 sequences are SEHNR and FQNEAQ (reference sequence). CDR3 bases: TGTGCCAGCAGCTTAACACAGTCTGGGGCCAACGTCCTGACTTTC. Translation: CASSLTQSGANVLTF. Filled out from reference TRBV7-9 and TRBJ2-6, the complete variable domain reads DTGVSQNPRHKITKRGQNVTFRCDPISEHNRLYWYRQTLGQGPEFLTYFQNEAQLEKSRLLSDRFSAERPKGSFSTLEIQRTEQGDSAMYLCASSLTQSGANVLTFGAGSRLTVL.

This clonotype has ten or more counts. The rearrangement uses TRBV7-8 and TRBJ2-7; 8 nucleotides line up with TRBD1. V was pared by 5 bases and J by 5 bases, with 11 bases of the junction left unmatched. The CDR3 consists of 15 residues. The germline V gene encodes CDR1 SGHVS and CDR2 FQNEAQ. CDR3 in DNA: TGTGCCAGCAGCCAGGACAGGGTATGGAGGAACGAGCAGTACTTC. Its protein product is CASSQDRVWRNEQYF.

The genes are TRBV19 and TRBJ1-3, with TRBD1 as a possible D gene (5 bases). Trimming removed 4 bases at V and 4 bases at J, with 26 bases between. CDR1 is LNHDA, CDR2 SQIVND, per germline (reference sequence). CDR3 length equals 19 residues. The CDR3 loop is CASSTRSGNGDGAGNTIYF. CDR3 bases: TGTGCCAGTAGTACACGATCCGGGAACGGGGACGGCGCGGGAAACACCATATATTTT.

This clonotype has a count of ten or more. The chain's CDR3 is CASSYLAGTGEEQYF. The DNA of the CDR3 is TGTGCCAGCAGTTACCTCGCCGGGACAGGGGAAGAGCAGTACTTC. The chain uses TRBV6-5 and TRBJ2-7; 10 nucleotides agree with TRBD1. Germline lookup yields CDR1 MNHEY and CDR2 SVGAGI. The length of the CDR3 is 15 residues. V lost 2 bases to trimming and J lost 7 bases; unmatched junction nucleotides: 8.

This clonotype appeared many times. The CDR3 DNA reads as TGTGCCACCAGCAGACAAGGCTCCGAGCAGTACTTC. Residues: CATSRQGSEQYF. V gene TRBV15 combines with J gene TRBJ2-7, with D uncertain. CDR1 is LNHNV and CDR2 is YYDKDF in the germline V gene (reference sequence). CDR3 length equals 12 residues. The germline V and J ends were trimmed by 2 bases and 6 bases, with 8 bases remaining between them.